These 21 T cell receptor beta chains were all obtained from the same sample, sequenced in a study of blood T cell repertoires in COVID-19. Libraries were prepared by immunoSEQ multiplex PCR; TCRdb keeps only in-frame clonotypes and omits some of them. Of fewer than 200,000 clones in the sample, roughly four fifths were seen once. Sequences were obtained from peripheral blood. The receptor source for this set is a man aged 65 to 85 with active or convalescent COVID-19.

This chain joins TRBV19 and TRBJ2-1; the D gene is possibly TRBD2 (6 bases). The CDR3 consists of 15 residues. V lost 3 bases, J lost 8 bases, and 17 bases lay in between. CDR1 and CDR2 from the germline V gene are LNHDA and SQIVND (reference sequence). The CDR3 nucleotides are TGTGCCAGTAGTATTCAGGAGGGACCTACGTATGAGCAGTTCTTC. Translated, it gives CASSIQEGPTYEQFF.

The rearrangement uses TRBV18 and TRBJ1-4; D remains ambiguous. Deletions cut 4 bases from V and 2 bases from J, with 8 bases between. From germline, CDR1 is KGHSH and CDR2 LQKENI. The CDR3 is 14 amino acids. The CDR3 protein is CASSLRRTNEKLFF. In nucleotides, the CDR3 is TGTGCCAGCTCACTTCGGAGGACTAATGAAAAACTGTTTTTT. Together with reference TRBV18 and TRBJ1-4, the CDR3 gives the full variable domain: NAGVMQNPRHLVRRRGQEARLRCSPMKGHSHVYWYRQLPEEGLKFMVYLQKENIIDESGMPKERFSAEFPKEGPSILRIQQVVRGDSAAYFCASSLRRTNEKLFFGSGTQLSVL.

This clone showed up just once. The chain is built from TRBV5-6 and TRBJ1-5, with 8 bases that match TRBD1. The CDR3 runs 15 residues. Losses at the gene ends were 4 bases for V and 6 bases for J; bases not matched to a gene: 9. Germline loops: CDR1 SGHDT, CDR2 YYEEEE. The CDR3 loop reads CASSARGQAFQPQHF. CDR3 nucleotides: TGTGCCAGCAGCGCCCGGGGACAGGCTTTTCAGCCCCAGCATTTT.

Written as DNA, the CDR3 is TGTGCCAGCAGTGGACAGGTCGAGAACACTGAAGCTTTCTTT. Translating it yields CASSGQVENTEAFF. The gene calls are TRBV25-1 and TRBJ1-1, with a weak D call TRBD1 (6 bases). V lost 4 bases and J lost 1, with 10 bases in between. Germline lookup yields CDR1 MGHDK and CDR2 SYGVNS. The CDR3 length is 14 residues.

The chain combines TRBV3-1 (or the pseudogene TRBV3-2) with TRBJ1-1; D is perhaps TRBD1 (6 bases). This CDR3 is built from 14 residues. Germline CDR1 reads LGHDT; CDR2 reads YNNKEL (reference sequence). V lost 6 bases and J 7 bases, leaving 18 bases between the germline ends. For the CDR3, the DNA is TGTGCCAGCAGAACCTCGGGGGGCGGAGGTGAAGCTTTCTTT. Translating gives CASRTSGGGGEAFF.

The V and J genes are TRBV5-1 and TRBJ2-1; 7 nucleotides agree with TRBD2. CDR1 is SGHRS and CDR2 is YFSETQ in the germline V gene. This CDR3 region has 14 residues. The ends lost 4 bases at V and 5 bases at J; junction bases unmatched: 6. For the CDR3, the DNA is TGCGCCAGCAGCCCGAGGCGGGGGAACAATGAGCAGTTCTTC. Its translation: CASSPRRGNNEQFF.

This chain joins TRBV28 and TRBJ2-5; D is unresolved. V was trimmed by 2 bases and J by 2 bases, leaving 3 bases between them. This CDR3 contains 12 residues. Germline CDR1 MDHEN, CDR2 SYDVKM. The CDR3 DNA reads as TGTGCCAGCAGTTTACCGCAAGAGACCCAGTACTTC. Translation: CASSLPQETQYF.

The chain recombines TRBV4-3 with TRBJ2-1; D gene unclear. This CDR3 region has 15 residues. The V gene's germline CDR1 is LGHNA and CDR2 YSLEER. V was shortened by 0 bases and J by 3 bases, with 9 bases between the two germline ends. The CDR3 loop reads CASSQDVADYNEQFF. The CDR3, as DNA: TGCGCCAGCAGCCAAGATGTCGCGGACTACAATGAGCAGTTCTTC.

V usage is TRBV28 and J usage is TRBJ1-5, with D tentatively TRBD1 (6 bases). Germline CDR1 is MDHEN and CDR2 is SYDVKM. The CDR3 has 15 residues. Between the trimmed V and J ends, which lost 8 bases and 4 bases, there was a span of 18 bases. As DNA, the CDR3 is TGTGCCAGCCACCACCGACAGGTGGGGAATCAGCCCCAGCATTTT. Protein product: CASHHRQVGNQPQHF.

This clone turned up a few times. The J gene is TRBJ2-5, the V gene TRBV5-1; possible D gene TRBD1, 7 bases. V lost 0 bases and J 1 base, leaving 13 bases between the germline ends. CDR3 length: 16 amino acids. CDR1 and CDR2 (germline): SGHRS, YFSETQ. The CDR3 spells CASSLAGAGGQETQYF. Here the CDR3 DNA reads TGCGCCAGCAGCTTGGCGGGGGCAGGGGGCCAAGAGACCCAGTACTTC.

The chain recombines TRBV5-1 with TRBJ2-7; TRBD1 is a possible D gene (5 bases). This CDR3 is built from 15 residues. CDR1 and CDR2 (germline): SGHRS, YFSETQ. Deletions cut 4 bases from V and 7 bases from J, with 21 bases between. For the CDR3, the DNA is TGCGCCAGCAGCCACGGACACTCTGGCCCTGTTGAGCAGTACTTC. Its translation: CASSHGHSGPVEQYF.

The CDR3 bases are TGTGCCAGCAGTAGGTCGGCCATACAGGGGCATACCTACAATGAGCAGTTCTTC. Translation: CASSRSAIQGHTYNEQFF. The chain uses TRBV27 and TRBJ2-1; 7 bases align to TRBD1. The germline V gene has CDR1 MNHEY and CDR2 SMNVEV (reference sequence). CDR3 length: 18 amino acids. Losses at the gene ends were 5 bases for V and 2 bases for J; bases not matched to a gene: 15.

V is TRBV18 and J is TRBJ1-6, with 8 bases identical to TRBD1. Germline V CDR1 and CDR2: KGHSH, LQKENI. The CDR3 extends over 12 amino acids. The V and J ends lost 3 bases and 17 bases, in that order; junction bases with no gene match: 6. CDR3 sequence reads: CASSPGQGPFHF. DNA of the CDR3: TGTGCCAGCTCACCTGGACAGGGCCCGTTCCACTTT. The entire variable domain, with the rest obtained from reference TRBV18 and TRBJ1-6, is as follows: NAGVMQNPRHLVRRRGQEARLRCSPMKGHSHVYWYRQLPEEGLKFMVYLQKENIIDESGMPKERFSAEFPKEGPSILRIQQVVRGDSAAYFCASSPGQGPFHFGNGTRLTVT.

This chain uses TRBV27 with TRBJ1-2; perhaps TRBD1 as D (5 bases). The CDR3 has 13 amino acids. V was trimmed by 1 base and J by 7 bases, leaving 10 bases between them. Germline CDR1 MNHEY, CDR2 SMNVEV (reference sequence). The CDR3: CASSLFGGLGYTF. The CDR3 nucleotides read TGTGCCAGCAGTTTATTTGGGGGACTTGGCTACACCTTC.

The rearrangement joins TRBV9 to TRBJ1-6, with TRBD1 matching 8 bases. The CDR3 runs to 15 residues. Trimming removed 4 bases from V and 6 bases from J; junction bases left unmatched: 6. Germline assignment: CDR1 SGDLS and CDR2 YYNGEE. The CDR3 reads CASSLQGDLNSPLHF. The CDR3 DNA reads TGTGCCAGCAGCCTACAGGGGGACCTTAATTCACCCCTCCACTTT.

The chain is built from TRBV7-2 and TRBJ2-5, with no clear D. V was cut by 5 bases and J by 11 bases, with 15 bases left in between. Germline CDR1 is SGHTA and CDR2 is FQGNSA. This CDR3 has 12 amino acids. Here the CDR3 reads CASSPAWAFQYF. DNA for the CDR3: TGTGCCAGCAGCCCGGCATGGGCCTTTCAGTACTTC.

The chain links TRBV5-6 to TRBJ1-2; 9 bases are shared with TRBD1. V lost 2 bases, J lost 4 bases, and 12 bases stayed unmatched. This CDR3 is built from 17 residues. The V gene's germline CDR1 is SGHDT and CDR2 YYEEEE. This CDR3 is CASSLRPGQGRGYGYTF. Here the CDR3 DNA reads TGTGCCAGCAGCTTACGACCGGGACAGGGTCGTGGCTATGGCTACACCTTC.

The rearrangement links TRBV7-2 to TRBJ2-5; maybe TRBD1 (6 bases). This CDR3 has 16 residues. V was clipped by 1 base and J by 2 bases, with 14 bases between them. Germline V gives CDR1 SGHTA, CDR2 FQGNSA. The CDR3, as DNA: TGTGCCAGCAGCTTAGTCCCAGGGGTAGGGCAAGAGACCCAGTACTTC. This codes for CASSLVPGVGQETQYF.

The rearrangement uses TRBV9 and TRBJ2-2; TRBD2 agrees at 14 bases. The CDR3 is 16 amino acids. Trimming cost V 0 bases and J 6 bases; bases outside gene matches: 1. The germline gives CDR1 SGDLS, CDR2 YYNGEE. CDR3 in DNA: TGTGCCAGCAGCGTAGGACTAGCGGGAGGGGCCGGGGAGCTGTTTTTT. Translating gives CASSVGLAGGAGELFF.

The rearrangement uses TRBV7-2 and TRBJ2-1, with D maybe TRBD2 (6 bases). V lost 5 bases to trimming and J lost 4 bases, with 15 bases between them. The CDR3 totals 15 residues. The V gene's germline CDR1 is SGHTA and CDR2 FQGNSA. The CDR3 loop reads CASSPSGGLYNEQFF. In DNA form, the CDR3 reads TGTGCCAGCAGCCCCTCTGGCGGACTATACAATGAGCAGTTCTTC.

The chain couples TRBV7-3 to TRBJ2-7, with a possible D match to TRBD1 (6 bases). This CDR3 is 14 amino acids long. The germline CDR1 and CDR2 sequences are SGHTA and FQGTGA. V was pared by 5 bases and J by 0 bases, with 11 bases between. CDR3 coding DNA: TGTGCCAGCAGCGCGACGGGACACTCCTACGAGCAGTACTTC. This gives the protein CASSATGHSYEQYF.